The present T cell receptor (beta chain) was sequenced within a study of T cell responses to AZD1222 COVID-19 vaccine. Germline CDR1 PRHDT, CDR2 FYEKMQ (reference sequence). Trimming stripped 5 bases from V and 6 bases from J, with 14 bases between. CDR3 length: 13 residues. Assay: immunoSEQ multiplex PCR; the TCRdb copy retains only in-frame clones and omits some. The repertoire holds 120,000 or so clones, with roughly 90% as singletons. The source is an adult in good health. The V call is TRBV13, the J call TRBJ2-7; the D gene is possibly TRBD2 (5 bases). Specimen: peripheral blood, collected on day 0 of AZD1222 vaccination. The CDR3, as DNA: TGTGCCAGCAGCCCGCGGGCAGGTTCCGAGCAGTACTTC. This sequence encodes CASSPRAGSEQYF.